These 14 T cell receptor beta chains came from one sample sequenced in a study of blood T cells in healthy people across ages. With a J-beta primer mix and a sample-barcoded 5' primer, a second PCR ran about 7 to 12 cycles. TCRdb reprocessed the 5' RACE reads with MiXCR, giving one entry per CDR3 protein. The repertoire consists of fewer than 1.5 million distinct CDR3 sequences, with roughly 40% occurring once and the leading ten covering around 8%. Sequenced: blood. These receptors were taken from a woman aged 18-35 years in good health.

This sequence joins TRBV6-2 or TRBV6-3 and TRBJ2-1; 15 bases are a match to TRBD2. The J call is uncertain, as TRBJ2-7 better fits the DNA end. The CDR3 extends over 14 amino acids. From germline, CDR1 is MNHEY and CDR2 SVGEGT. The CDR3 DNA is TGTGCCACCGGGACTAGCGGGGGGAACAATGAGCAGTACTTC. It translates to CATGTSGGNNEQYF.

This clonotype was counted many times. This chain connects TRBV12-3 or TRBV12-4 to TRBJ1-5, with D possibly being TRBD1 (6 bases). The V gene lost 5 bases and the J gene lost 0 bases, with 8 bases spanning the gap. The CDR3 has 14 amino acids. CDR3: CASSPRGSNQPQHF. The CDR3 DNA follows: TGTGCCAGCAGTCCCAGGGGTAGCAATCAGCCCCAGCATTTT.

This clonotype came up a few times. CDR3 residues: CATSDSRQYQETQYF. In DNA form, the CDR3 reads TGTGCCACCAGTGACTCCCGACAGTACCAAGAGACCCAGTACTTC. This chain uses TRBV24-1 with TRBJ2-5; D possibly corresponds to TRBD1 (5 bases). CDR1 and CDR2 from the germline V gene are KGHDR and SFDVKD. This CDR3 comprises 15 residues. V gave up 4 bases and J gave up 0 bases, with 11 bases separating them.

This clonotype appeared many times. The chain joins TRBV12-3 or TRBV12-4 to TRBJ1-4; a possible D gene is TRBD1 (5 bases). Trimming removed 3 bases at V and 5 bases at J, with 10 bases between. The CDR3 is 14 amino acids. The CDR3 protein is CASSFQGRNEKLFF. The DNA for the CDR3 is TGTGCCAGCAGTTTTCAGGGTCGGAATGAAAAACTGTTTTTT.

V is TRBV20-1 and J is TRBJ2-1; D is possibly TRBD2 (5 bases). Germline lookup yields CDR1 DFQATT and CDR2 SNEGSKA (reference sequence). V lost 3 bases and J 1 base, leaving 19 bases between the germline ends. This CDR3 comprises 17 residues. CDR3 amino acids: CSASSWSIGNSYNEQFF. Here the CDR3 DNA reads TGCAGTGCTAGCTCCTGGAGTATCGGGAATTCCTACAATGAGCAGTTCTTC.

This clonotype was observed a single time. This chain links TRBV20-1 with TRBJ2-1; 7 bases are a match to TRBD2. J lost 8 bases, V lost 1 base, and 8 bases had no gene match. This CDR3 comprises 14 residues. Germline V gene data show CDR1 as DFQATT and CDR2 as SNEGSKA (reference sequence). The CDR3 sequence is CSARVAAGIHEQFF. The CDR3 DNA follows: TGCAGTGCTAGAGTGGCAGCGGGGATCCATGAGCAGTTCTTC.

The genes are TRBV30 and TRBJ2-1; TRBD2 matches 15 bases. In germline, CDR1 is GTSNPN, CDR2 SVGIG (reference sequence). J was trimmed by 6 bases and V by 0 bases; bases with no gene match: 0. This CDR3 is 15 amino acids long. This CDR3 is CAWSVGLAGGNEQFF. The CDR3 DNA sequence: TGTGCCTGGAGTGTGGGACTAGCGGGGGGCAATGAGCAGTTCTTC.

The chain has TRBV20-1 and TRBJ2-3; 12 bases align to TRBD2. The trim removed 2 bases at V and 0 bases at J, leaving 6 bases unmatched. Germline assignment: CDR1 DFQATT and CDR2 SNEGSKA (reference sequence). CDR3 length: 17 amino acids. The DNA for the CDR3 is TGCAGTGCTAGAACTACTAGCGGGGGGCCTAGCACAGATACGCAGTATTTT. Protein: CSARTTSGGPSTDTQYF.

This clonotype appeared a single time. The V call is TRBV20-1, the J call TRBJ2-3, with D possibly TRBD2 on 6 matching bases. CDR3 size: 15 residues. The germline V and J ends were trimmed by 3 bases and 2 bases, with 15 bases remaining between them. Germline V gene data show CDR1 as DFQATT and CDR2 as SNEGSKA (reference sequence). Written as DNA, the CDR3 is TGCAGTGCTAGGCATCAAGGCGGGGACACAGATACGCAGTATTTT. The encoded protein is CSARHQGGDTDTQYF.

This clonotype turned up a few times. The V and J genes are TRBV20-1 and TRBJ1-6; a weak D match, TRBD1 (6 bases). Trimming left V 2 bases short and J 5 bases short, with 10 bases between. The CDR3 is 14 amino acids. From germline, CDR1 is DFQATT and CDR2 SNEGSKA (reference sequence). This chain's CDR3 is CSARRTDDNSPLHF. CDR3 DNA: TGCAGTGCTAGAAGGACAGATGATAATTCACCCCTCCACTTT.

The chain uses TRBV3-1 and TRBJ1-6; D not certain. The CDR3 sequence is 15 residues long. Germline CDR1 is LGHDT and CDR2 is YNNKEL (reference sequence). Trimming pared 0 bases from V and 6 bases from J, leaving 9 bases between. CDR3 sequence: CASSQDQLANSPLHF. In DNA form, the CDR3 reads TGTGCCAGCAGCCAAGATCAACTGGCTAATTCACCCCTCCACTTT.

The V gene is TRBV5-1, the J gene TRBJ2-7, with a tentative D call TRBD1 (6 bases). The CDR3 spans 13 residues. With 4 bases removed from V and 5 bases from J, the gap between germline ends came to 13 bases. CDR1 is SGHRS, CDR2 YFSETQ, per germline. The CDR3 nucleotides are TGCGCCAGCAGCCCCTGGACAGAGGACGAGCAGTACTTC. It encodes CASSPWTEDEQYF.

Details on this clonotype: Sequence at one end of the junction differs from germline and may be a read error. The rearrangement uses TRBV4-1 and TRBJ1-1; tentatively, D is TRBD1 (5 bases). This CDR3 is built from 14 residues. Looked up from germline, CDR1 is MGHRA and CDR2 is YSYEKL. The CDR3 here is CASSQDGGNTEAFF. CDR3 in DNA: TGTGCCAGCAGCCAAGATGGGGGGAACACTGAAGCTTTCTTT.

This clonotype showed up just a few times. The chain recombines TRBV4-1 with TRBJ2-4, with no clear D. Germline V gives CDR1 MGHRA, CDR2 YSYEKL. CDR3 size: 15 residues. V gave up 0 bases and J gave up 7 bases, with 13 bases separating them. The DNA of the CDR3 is TGCGCCAGCAGCCAAGATGTTGGGTTTGGGAACATTCAGTACTTC. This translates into CASSQDVGFGNIQYF.